This T cell receptor (beta chain) derives from a study of control samples from healthy donors and cancer patients (dated by TCRdb to the early 2020s). The CDR3 numbers 16 residues from cysteine through phenylalanine. CDR3 DNA is the only sequence kept; it has 48 bases, read in frame from the first base. Reading the germline V gene (reference sequence) gives CDR1 SEHNR and CDR2 FQNEAQ. From V the trimming removes 6 bases and from J it removes 6 bases, while the gene matches leave 11 bases of the junction unaccounted for. The method was the immunoSEQ multiplex PCR assay. The immuneACCESS repertoire file appears here via TCRdb, limited to in-frame rearrangements. These files lack a portion of the clones; in checked studies, under half of the deficit traces to unresolved V genes, and the cause of the others is not known. This sample has about 49,000 clones in its table, and about 86% of those were observed once. The leading ten clones occupy approximately 3% of the sample.

This clone has just a few counts. Its recognized antigen is unknown. No base-level quality is on record; no much larger clone is a single base apart. In this chain, TRBV7-9 is recombined with TRBJ2-2; a stretch of 9 junction bases matches TRBD1. The clonotype was recovered from a woman aged 50 to 60 with lung cancer. Source material: PBMCs. The DNA sequence follows: TGTGCCAGCAGTTCGAGGGAGGGACAGGGACCCGGGGAGCTGTTTTTT. Its translation reads: CASSSREGQGPGELFF.